The sequence of this TCR beta chain was determined in a study of regulatory T cells in long-lasting Graves disease. The time point denotes: newly diagnosed GD, antithyroid drugs for less than 3 months. Extracted RNA from PBMCs served as the source of the TCR library. Study conclusions and caveats: TRBV28 was favored in persistent disease, as were TRBJ1-2 and TRBJ2-5.

Germline CDR1 reads KGHDR; CDR2 reads SFDVKD. The ends lost 9 bases at V and 5 bases at J; junction bases unmatched: 2. The CDR3 sequence is 12 residues long. Building of the TCR beta libraries involved iRepertoire HTBI primers and Arm-PCR of CDR3 regions. Using its own MiXCR run on the multiplex PCR reads, TCRdb lists one record per CDR3 protein. The sample lists roughly 320,000 distinct CDR3 sequences, approximately 15% occurring once. Details on this clonotype: The antigen is not known.

The sample was also reused in another study, on T cells in Graves' hyperthyroidism and ophthalmopathy. Per that study: Researchers found most expanded thyroid clonotypes above 0.001 in blood as well.

The sequence was obtained from a man in his forties with Graves disease. The chain joins TRBV24-1 to TRBJ2-1; TRBD1 matches at 8 bases. The sample consisted of peripheral blood mononuclear cells (PBMCs), taken at new diagnosis, from a patient treated with antithyroid drugs. CDR3 residues: CATRTGNNEQFF. CDR3 bases: TGTGCCACCCGGACAGGGAACAATGAGCAGTTCTTC.